This T cell receptor beta chain was retrieved from a study of T cell responses to AZD1222 COVID-19 vaccine. The germline V gene encodes CDR1 SGHRS and CDR2 YFSETQ. J gave up 1 base and V 0 bases, and 5 bases lay outside the gene matches. This CDR3 has 16 residues. To note about this clone: Its antigen remains unknown. This sample also contains other DNA sequences that code for the same CDR3.

General study points: Repertoire sampling was restricted to post-peak T cell response timepoints. The study identified only 6 or 7 AZD1222 recipients as seropositive at baseline. Most donors were white British and more were female, and clonal diversity was possibly underestimated.

Measured with immunoSEQ multiplex PCR; TCRdb has only the in-frame clones, and not every one. This sample has 140,000 or so clones, with over 75% found just once. The receptor was isolated from an adult who received the MenACWY meningococcal vaccine as a control. The genes are TRBV5-1 and TRBJ2-3; TRBD2 matches at 7 bases. The specimen was peripheral blood, collected 28 days after the second dose of the MenACWY control vaccine. The CDR3 region is CASSLAGGGGTDTQYF. The CDR3 coding sequence is TGCGCCAGCAGCTTGGCTGGCGGGGGAGGCACAGATACGCAGTATTTT.